This TCR beta chain stems from a study of blood T cells in healthy people across ages. Each individual donor underwent a draw of roughly 10 milliliters of peripheral blood. In the case of this clonotype: Its antigen is still unknown.

Findings and caveats of the study: Naive CD4+ cell counts and diversity both ran higher in long-lived than in aged donors.

A J-beta primer mix and a sample-barcoded 5' primer were used in a second PCR of about 7 to 12 cycles. Each cDNA molecule, via a template-switch adaptor with 12 random nucleotides, was tagged. One entry per CDR3 protein, called by TCRdb with MiXCR from the 5' RACE reads. The table shows fewer than 1,000,000 distinct CDR3 sequences, with under 45% occurring only once. The sample taken for sequencing was blood. The receptor was isolated from a man between 60 and 75 years old in good health.

The CDR3 coding sequence is TGTGCCATCAGTGACCCGCGGGGGGGACGCTACGAGCAGTACTTC. It translates to CAISDPRGGRYEQYF. V is TRBV10-3 and J is TRBJ2-7; 9 nucleotides align to TRBD2. CDR1 is ENHRY, CDR2 SYGVKD, per germline. The CDR3 sequence is 15 residues long. With 3 bases clipped from V and 3 bases from J, the junction kept 6 bases outside the gene matches.